The clone carrying this TCR beta chain was seen only a few times. The data were obtained in a study of blood T cells in healthy people across ages. With 0 bases clipped from V and 5 bases from J, the junction kept 4 bases outside the gene matches. The CDR3 extends over 14 amino acids. Germline lookup yields CDR1 SGHKS and CDR2 YYEKEE (reference sequence). Using a J-beta primer mix together with a sample-barcoded 5' primer, a second PCR was run for about 6 to 11 cycles. Every single cDNA molecule received a tag from a template-switch adaptor with 12 random nucleotides. TCRdb used MiXCR to reprocess the 5' RACE reads, holding one entry per CDR3 protein. The sample contains around 1.5 million distinct CDR3 sequences, around 35% of which appear only once.

The rearrangement links TRBV5-5 to TRBJ2-7; 8 bases are a match to TRBD1. Sequencing used blood. The TCR was taken from a woman aged 25 to 39 in good health. The CDR3 region is CASSLVDRVNEQYF. As DNA, the CDR3 is TGTGCCAGCAGCTTGGTGGACAGGGTCAACGAGCAGTACTTC.